This T cell receptor beta chain appears in the sequencing data of a study of early T cells in non-severe SARS-CoV-2 infection. Study context: Sequencing was performed on bulk RNA from unsorted whole blood, leaving chains unpaired.

Notes on the study in general: VDJdb matching, biased toward anti-spike CD8 responses, missed private and CD4 specificities.

This clonotype was recorded at least ten times. The antigen is undetermined. V lost 2 bases to trimming and J lost 8 bases; unmatched junction nucleotides: 25. The CDR3 extends over 20 amino acids. Molecules of cDNA were individually given unique molecular identifiers that were attached to them. TCRdb re-called the 5' RACE reads through MiXCR, storing one row per CDR3 protein. Altogether tens of thousands of distinct CDR3 sequences are present, under 15% being singletons, with the ten largest covering less than 6%. The receptor comes from an adult who was a healthcare worker with PCR-confirmed SARS-CoV-2 infection or an uninfected control (not recorded which). Source material: whole blood. V is TRBV5-7 and J is TRBJ2-1; 7 nucleotides match TRBD2. TRBV5-7 is labeled an ORF, and its function is uncertain. CDR3 nucleotide sequence: TGTGCCAGCAGCTTCTCTAAAAAAAGAGTTACCCGGGAGGCCAGGGATGAGCAGTTCTTC. Translated: CASSFSKKRVTREARDEQFF.